Shown below are 22 T cell receptor beta chains from a single sample sequenced in a study of blood T cells in healthy people across ages. A second about 7 to 12 cycle PCR used barcoded and J-beta primers. TCRdb redid the calling of the 5' RACE reads with MiXCR, one entry per CDR3 protein. This sample carries 1.4 million or so distinct CDR3 sequences, roughly 43% of them seen once, and the ten largest clones take approximately 4.1%. The source material was blood. All receptors derive from a woman younger than 30 in good health.

There are a few counts of this clonotype. The rearrangement links TRBV7-9 to TRBJ1-4, with no clear D. Germline V lookup: CDR1 SEHNR, CDR2 FQNEAQ (reference sequence). V shed 2 bases and J shed 3 bases, with 13 bases lying between them. This CDR3 contains 16 residues. CDR3 in DNA: TGTGCCAGCAGCTTAATTCCGGGGTCTCCTAATGAAAAACTGTTTTTT. Amino acids: CASSLIPGSPNEKLFF.

As to this clonotype: At one end the junction does not follow the germline gene, possibly because of a read error. This CDR3 reads CVSSPNQDNYGYTF. CDR3 DNA: TGTGTCAGCAGCCCTAACCAAGATAACTATGGCTACACCTTC. The chain couples TRBV7-9 to TRBJ1-2; D uncertain. CDR3 size: 14 residues. CDR1 SEHNR and CDR2 FQNEAQ come from the germline V gene (reference sequence).

The rearrangement uses TRBV11-3 and TRBJ2-1; no reliable D call. With the DNA end fitting TRBJ2-7 better, the J assignment may be wrong. This CDR3 is 17 amino acids long. Per germline, CDR1 SGHNT and CDR2 YENEEA. The CDR3 reads CASSPHLRVSSYNEQYF. The CDR3 nucleotides are TGTGCCAGCAGCCCGCACCTCCGGGTGAGCTCCTACAATGAGCAGTACTTC.

This clonotype has only a few counts. This chain's CDR3 is CASSQVGHEQFF. CDR3 nucleotides: TGTGCCAGCAGCCAAGTGGGCCATGAGCAGTTCTTC. J is TRBJ2-1 and V is TRBV3-1; D not resolved. The V end lost 1 base, the J end lost 8 bases, and 6 bases lay between the germline ends. This CDR3 is built from 12 residues. Germline V gene sequence: CDR1 LGHDT, CDR2 YNNKEL (reference sequence).

This chain joins TRBV7-3 and TRBJ2-7; D call uncertain. CDR1 is SGHTA and CDR2 is FQGTGA in the germline V gene. The CDR3 has 15 amino acids. The V end was cut by 4 bases, the J end by 3 bases, with 16 bases between. The CDR3 reads CASSSMPDAGYEQYF. CDR3 sequence (DNA): TGTGCCAGCAGCTCAATGCCGGACGCAGGCTACGAGCAGTACTTC.

The rearrangement joins TRBV10-3 to TRBJ1-2; tentative D call: TRBD1 (5 bases). V was shortened by 1 base and J by 5 bases, with 11 bases between the two germline ends. CDR1 ENHRY and CDR2 SYGVKD come from the germline V gene. The CDR3 has 14 amino acids. The CDR3 sequence: CAISEYRYLYGYTF. The CDR3 DNA reads TGTGCCATCAGTGAGTACAGGTATCTGTATGGCTACACCTTC.

V gene TRBV5-1 combines with J gene TRBJ2-2; 7 nucleotides match TRBD2. Per the germline V gene, CDR1 is SGHRS and CDR2 is YFSETQ. This CDR3 has 15 amino acids. V shed 0 bases and J 6 bases; nucleotides not matched to a gene: 5. CDR3 sequence (DNA): TGCGCCAGCAGCTTGGGCGGGAGAGGATCCGGGGAGCTGTTTTTT. It translates to CASSLGGRGSGELFF.

V usage is TRBV12-3 or TRBV12-4 and J usage is TRBJ2-1; TRBD2 might be the D (9 bases). This CDR3 comprises 20 residues. Between the trimmed V and J ends, which lost 3 bases and 4 bases, there was a span of 28 bases. The CDR3 sequence: CASSFVRTGSWTSVYNEQFF. The CDR3 DNA follows: TGTGCCAGCAGTTTCGTCCGGACAGGGTCGTGGACTAGCGTTTACAATGAGCAGTTCTTC.

The V call is TRBV2, the J call TRBJ2-2; TRBD2 aligns across 10 bases. Per germline, CDR1 SNHLY and CDR2 FYNNEI. The CDR3 covers 15 residues. Trimming at V came to 6 bases and at J to 1 base, leaving 2 bases not matched to a gene. The CDR3 sequence is CASSASGGNTGELFF. The DNA of the CDR3 is TGTGCCAGCAGCGCTAGCGGGGGGAACACCGGGGAGCTGTTTTTT.

This clonotype was detected a few times. V is TRBV12-3 or TRBV12-4 and J is TRBJ2-4; D gene uncertain. The J call may be mistaken, given a closer DNA end match to TRBJ2-5. The CDR3 spans 16 residues. Here the CDR3 DNA reads TGTGCCAGCATTCTATTTCCGGGCCGTTTGGAGGAGACCCAGTACTTC. The encoded protein is CASILFPGRLEETQYF.

This clonotype was detected only a few times. This chain uses TRBV27 with TRBJ1-2; unclear D gene. The CDR3 contains 15 residues. Germline values: CDR1 MNHEY, CDR2 SMNVEV (reference sequence). The V and J ends lost 5 bases and 4 bases respectively, with 17 bases between them. The CDR3 bases are TGTGCCAGCAGTGAGACAAGCCTGGGGTTCTATGGCTACACCTTC. Translated: CASSETSLGFYGYTF.

This clonotype was detected a few times. The chain employs TRBV4-3 and TRBJ2-1, with 8 bases aligning to TRBD2. The germline gives CDR1 LGHNA, CDR2 YSLEER. The CDR3 is 16 residues long. J gave up 5 bases and V 1 base, and 7 bases lay outside the gene matches. The CDR3 bases are TGCGCCAGCAGCCAAGTCGTACTAGCGGCCGACAATGAGCAGTTCTTC. Protein sequence: CASSQVVLAADNEQFF.

The rearrangement uses TRBV7-9 and TRBJ2-1, with D unresolved. Trimming shortened V by 5 bases and J by 9 bases, and 17 bases separated the two germline ends. The CDR3 contains 14 residues. Looked up from germline, CDR1 is SEHNR and CDR2 is FQNEAQ (reference sequence). CDR3 amino acids: CASSPRVRPGEQFF. CDR3 coding DNA: TGTGCCAGCAGCCCCCGGGTCAGGCCGGGTGAGCAGTTCTTC.

This clonotype was detected only a few times. Given a much more abundant clone one base away, this may be a read error. The chain carries TRBV7-2 and TRBJ1-5, with D unclear. V was trimmed by 1 base and J by 6 bases, leaving 4 bases between them. Germline CDR1 and CDR2: SGHTA and FQGNSA. CDR3 size: 12 residues. The chain's CDR3 is CASSLGTQPQHF. Here the CDR3 DNA reads TGTGCCAGCAGCTTAGGGACTCAGCCCCAGCATTTT.

This clonotype was seen more than once but under ten times. The chain has TRBV6-6 and TRBJ1-2; possible D gene TRBD1, 6 bases. Trimming left V 6 bases short and J 0 bases short, with 17 bases between. From germline, CDR1 is MNHNY and CDR2 SVGAGI (reference sequence). The CDR3 spans 16 residues. In nucleotides, the CDR3 is TGTGCCAGCAGCCAATCCCGGGGGGGCCCTAACTATGGCTACACCTTC. This gives the protein CASSQSRGGPNYGYTF.

V and J are TRBV11-2 and TRBJ2-1, with 8 bases matching TRBD2. CDR1 and CDR2 from the germline V gene are SGHAT and FQNNGV. The V and J ends lost 10 bases and 5 bases, in that order; junction bases with no gene match: 10. CDR3 length equals 14 residues. CDR3 in DNA: TGTGCCACCGTCCCGGGAGGGGGTAACAATGAGCAGTTCTTC. This encodes CATVPGGGNNEQFF.

This clonotype occurred once. The chain recombines TRBV20-1 with TRBJ2-1; D might be TRBD1 or TRBD2, each matching 6 bases. Germline V gene sequence: CDR1 DFQATT, CDR2 SNEGSKA (reference sequence). V lost 4 bases, J lost 0 bases, and 16 bases lay in between. CDR3 length: 16 residues. CDR3 nucleotides: TGCAGTGCTACCCGGGGGCGGCTGGACTCCTACAATGAGCAGTTCTTC. It codes for CSATRGRLDSYNEQFF.

This clonotype was detected a few times. The chain carries TRBV13 and TRBJ2-3; 8 bases are shared with TRBD2. The ends lost 6 bases at V and 5 bases at J; junction bases unmatched: 7. This CDR3 is 14 amino acids long. The germline CDR1 and CDR2 sequences are PRHDT and FYEKMQ (reference sequence). The CDR3 loop reads CASRLGRALDTQYF. The CDR3 DNA follows: TGTGCCAGCAGGCTCGGGAGGGCCTTAGATACGCAGTATTTT.

This clonotype was picked up a small number of times. The V call is TRBV30, the J call TRBJ2-7, with D maybe TRBD2 (5 bases). The CDR3 contains 14 residues. V was cut by 1 base and J by 0 bases, with 10 bases left in between. Germline V gene sequence: CDR1 GTSNPN, CDR2 SVGIG (reference sequence). DNA of the CDR3: TGTGCCTGGAGTGGTTGGGAGACCTCCTACGAGCAGTACTTC. It yields the protein CAWSGWETSYEQYF.

CDR3 DNA sequence: TGCGCCAGCAGCCGCTACTCCTCGGGGACAGGTGAGCAGTTCTTC. It translates to CASSRYSSGTGEQFF. The chain is built from TRBV4-3 and TRBJ2-1; 8 bases match TRBD1. CDR3 length: 15 amino acids. Germline-derived CDR1 and CDR2 are LGHNA and YSLEER. Trimming cost V 4 bases and J 9 bases; bases outside gene matches: 11.

The chain joins TRBV5-6 to TRBJ2-1, with 11 bases lining up with TRBD2. CDR3 length equals 16 residues. J lost 6 bases, V lost 4 bases, and 9 bases had no gene match. Per germline, CDR1 SGHDT and CDR2 YYEEEE. This chain's CDR3 is CASSQRLAGITNEQFF. The CDR3, as DNA: TGTGCCAGCAGCCAGAGACTAGCGGGGATCACCAATGAGCAGTTCTTC.

This clonotype was counted a few times. The CDR3 protein is CASSKDSGNQPQHF. The CDR3 nucleotides are TGTGCCAGTAGTAAGGACAGTGGCAATCAGCCCCAGCATTTT. The V and J genes are TRBV19 and TRBJ1-5; tentative D call: TRBD1 (6 bases). V was trimmed by 4 bases and J by 2 bases, leaving 9 bases between them. Per the germline V gene, CDR1 is LNHDA and CDR2 is SQIVND (reference sequence). This CDR3 comprises 14 residues.